These T cell receptor beta chains were read from a single sample in a study of OX40 agonist ivuxolimab in advanced cancers. Libraries were prepared by immunoSEQ multiplex PCR; TCRdb keeps only in-frame clonotypes and omits some of them. This table has just under 20,000 clones, under 90% appearing once. The source material was CD4+ or CD8+ T cells sorted from blood, sampled in a trial of the OX40 agonist ivuxolimab. The receptors derive from an adult with an advanced solid tumor such as melanoma, head and neck, liver or kidney cancer. The CDR3 runs from the conserved cysteine through the conserved F or W. The order of the fields is clone size, D gene, J gene, V gene, CDR3 DNA, CDR3 protein. The D gene is left open where the match is weak. The listing skips clone size in some rows; elsewhere it reads once, few, many or a size class.

clone size: NA
D gene: NA
J gene: TRBJ1-1
V gene: TRBV6-5
CDR3 DNA: TGTGCCAGCAGCAGGGAGGGTACTGAAGCTTTCTTT
CDR3 protein: CASSREGTEAFF

clone size: NA
D gene: NA
J gene: TRBJ1-2
V gene: TRBV5-6
CDR3 DNA: TGTGCCAGCAGCTTTGGAGGGGGTTTTGGCTACACCTTC
CDR3 protein: CASSFGGGFGYTF

clone size: once
D gene: NA
J gene: TRBJ1-1
V gene: TRBV20-1
CDR3 DNA: TGCAGTGCTGGCACGAACACTGAAGCTTTCTTT
CDR3 protein: CSAGTNTEAFF

clone size: NA
D gene: NA
J gene: TRBJ2-3
V gene: TRBV9
CDR3 DNA: TGTGCCAGCAGCCCCGGACGGGGCGGCGGATTCACAGATACGCAGTATTTT
CDR3 protein: CASSPGRGGGFTDTQYF

clone size: once
D gene: NA
J gene: TRBJ2-7
V gene: TRBV6-5
CDR3 DNA: TGTGCCAGCAGACCAAATAGGGACTACGAGCAGTACTTC
CDR3 protein: CASRPNRDYEQYF

clone size: NA
D gene: NA
J gene: TRBJ2-5
V gene: TRBV27
CDR3 DNA: TGTGCCAGCGGCTACGGCGGTGTGGGGGCCCAGTACTTC
CDR3 protein: CASGYGGVGAQYF

clone size: NA
D gene: NA
J gene: TRBJ1-4
V gene: TRBV2
CDR3 DNA: TGTGCCAGCAGTGAAGCGGTGGATTTGGGAAAACTGTTTTTT
CDR3 protein: CASSEAVDLGKLFF

clone size: few
D gene: NA
J gene: TRBJ1-1
V gene: TRBV20-1
CDR3 DNA: TGCAGTGCTAGGGAGAACACTGAAGCTTTCTTT
CDR3 protein: CSARENTEAFF

clone size: NA
D gene: NA
J gene: TRBJ2-1
V gene: TRBV7-2
CDR3 DNA: TGTGCCAGCAGTCGGACACCAAGCTCCTACAATGAGCAGTTCTTC
CDR3 protein: CASSRTPSSYNEQFF

clone size: NA
D gene: TRBD2
J gene: TRBJ2-2
V gene: TRBV19
CDR3 DNA: TGTGCCAGTAGTACTCTAGCGGGAAACACCGGGGAGCTGTTTTTT
CDR3 protein: CASSTLAGNTGELFF

clone size: NA
D gene: TRBD1
J gene: TRBJ2-3
V gene: TRBV9
CDR3 DNA: TGTGCCAGCAGCGTAGTCGGACAGGGAAGACCAGATACGCAGTATTTT
CDR3 protein: CASSVVGQGRPDTQYF

clone size: NA
D gene: TRBD2
J gene: TRBJ2-1
V gene: TRBV28
CDR3 DNA: TGTGCCAGCATCGGGGACGGGAGGGCCTCCAATGAGCAGTTCTTC
CDR3 protein: CASIGDGRASNEQFF

clone size: NA
D gene: NA
J gene: TRBJ1-6
V gene: TRBV6-5
CDR3 DNA: TGTGCCAGCAGTTATACAGATAATTCACCCCTCCACTTT
CDR3 protein: CASSYTDNSPLHF

clone size: medium-sized
D gene: NA
J gene: TRBJ1-3
V gene: TRBV6-5
CDR3 DNA: TGTGCCAGCAAGGGCTCTGGAAACACCATATATTTT
CDR3 protein: CASKGSGNTIYF

clone size: NA
D gene: TRBD1
J gene: TRBJ1-6
V gene: TRBV7-4
CDR3 DNA: TGTGCCAGCAGCTCAAAACCCAGAACCACAGGGGGCGCAGGTAATTCACCCCTCCACTTT
CDR3 protein: CASSSKPRTTGGAGNSPLHF

clone size: NA
D gene: NA
J gene: TRBJ2-6
V gene: TRBV28
CDR3 DNA: TGTGCCAGCCACTCAAAGGGATTCTCTGGGGCCAACGTCCTGACTTTC
CDR3 protein: CASHSKGFSGANVLTF

clone size: NA
D gene: NA
J gene: TRBJ2-3
V gene: TRBV13
CDR3 DNA: TGTGCCAGCAGCCTCCCTGGGACCAAGACAGATACGCAGTATTTT
CDR3 protein: CASSLPGTKTDTQYF

clone size: NA
D gene: TRBD2
J gene: TRBJ2-2
V gene: TRBV5-1
CDR3 DNA: TGCGCCAGCGCTAGCGGCCCGAACACCGGGGAGCTGTTTTTT
CDR3 protein: CASASGPNTGELFF

clone size: NA
D gene: NA
J gene: TRBJ2-2
V gene: TRBV5-1
CDR3 DNA: TGCGCCAGCAGCTTGGGGACAGCAAACACCGGGGAGCTGTTTTTT
CDR3 protein: CASSLGTANTGELFF

clone size: once
D gene: NA
J gene: TRBJ2-4
V gene: TRBV28
CDR3 DNA: TGTGCCAGCAGTTTACCTAGCGCGAACATTCAGTACTTC
CDR3 protein: CASSLPSANIQYF

clone size: once
D gene: NA
J gene: TRBJ1-1
V gene: TRBV6-5
CDR3 DNA: TGTGCCAGCACCAAGAGGGGGGGAACTGAAGCTTTCTTT
CDR3 protein: CASTKRGGTEAFF

clone size: NA
D gene: NA
J gene: TRBJ2-3
V gene: TRBV28
CDR3 DNA: TGTGCCAGCAGTTCTCAGGTTAGCACAGATACGCAGTATTTT
CDR3 protein: CASSSQVSTDTQYF

clone size: NA
D gene: TRBD1
J gene: TRBJ2-7
V gene: TRBV15
CDR3 DNA: TGTGCCACCAGCAGAGATCCGAGACAGGGCTACGAGCAGTACTTC
CDR3 protein: CATSRDPRQGYEQYF

clone size: NA
D gene: NA
J gene: TRBJ1-2
V gene: TRBV19
CDR3 DNA: TGTGCCAGTAGTCCCCTTAGACAAGCTAACTATGGCTACACCTTC
CDR3 protein: CASSPLRQANYGYTF

clone size: once
D gene: TRBD1
J gene: TRBJ1-1
V gene: TRBV29-1
CDR3 DNA: TGCAGCGTCTGGGACAGGGGGAACACTGAAGCTTTCTTT
CDR3 protein: CSVWDRGNTEAFF